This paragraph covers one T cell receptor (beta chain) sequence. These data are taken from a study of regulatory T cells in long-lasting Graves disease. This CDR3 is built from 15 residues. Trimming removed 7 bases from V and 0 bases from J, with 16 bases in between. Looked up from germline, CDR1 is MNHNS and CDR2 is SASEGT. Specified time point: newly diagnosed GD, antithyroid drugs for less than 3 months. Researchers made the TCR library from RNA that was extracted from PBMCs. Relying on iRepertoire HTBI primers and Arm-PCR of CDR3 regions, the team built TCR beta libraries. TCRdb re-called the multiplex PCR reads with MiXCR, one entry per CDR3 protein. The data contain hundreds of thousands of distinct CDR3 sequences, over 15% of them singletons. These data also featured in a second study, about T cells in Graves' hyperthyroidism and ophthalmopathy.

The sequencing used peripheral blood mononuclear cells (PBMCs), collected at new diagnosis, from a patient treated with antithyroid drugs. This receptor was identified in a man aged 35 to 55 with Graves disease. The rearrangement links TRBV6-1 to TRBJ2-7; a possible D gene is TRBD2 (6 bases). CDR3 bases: TGTGCCAGCACCAATCTCGCGGACTACTCCTACGAGCAGTACTTC. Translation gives CASTNLADYSYEQYF.